The 17 T cell receptor beta chains presented below share a single source sample, sequenced in a study of OX40 agonist ivuxolimab in advanced cancers. Receptor libraries were prepared by the immunoSEQ multiplex PCR assay. Sourced from immuneACCESS, this table was stored by TCRdb with only in-frame sequences that have V and J called. A share of the clones is absent; for the studies checked, an unresolved V gene accounts for under half, and the remainder has no known explanation. This sample holds about 79,000 clones; 85% to 90% were observed only once. Clones ranked in the top ten supply approximately 12% of the sample. The sequences come from CD4+ or CD8+ T cells sorted from blood, collected in a trial of the OX40 agonist ivuxolimab. The receptors were sampled from an adult with an advanced solid tumor such as melanoma, head and neck, liver or kidney cancer.

The chain combines TRBV19 with TRBJ2-2; 8 bases match TRBD1. CDR1 and CDR2 (germline): LNHDA, SQIVND (reference sequence). With 3 bases clipped from V and 7 bases from J, the junction kept 7 bases outside the gene matches. The CDR3 totals 15 residues. DNA of the CDR3: TGTGCCAGTAGTATCCAGGGGGCGCGTTACGGGGAGCTGTTTTTT. Its translation is CASSIQGARYGELFF. The full variable domain, in which reference TRBV19 and TRBJ2-2 provide the parts outside the CDR3, is DGGITQSPKYLFRKEGQNVTLSCEQNLNHDAMYWYRQDPGQGLRLIYYSQIVNDFQKGDIAEGYSVSREKKESFPLTVTSAQKNPTAFYLCASSIQGARYGELFFGEGSRLTVL.

This sequence joins TRBV28 and TRBJ2-4; no reliable D call. This CDR3 is built from 12 residues. CDR1 is MDHEN and CDR2 is SYDVKM in the germline V gene. The V end lost 6 bases, the J end lost 6 bases, and 9 bases lay between the germline ends. The DNA of the CDR3 is TGTGCCAGCAGGGGGATTGGAAACATTCAGTACTTC. This gives the protein CASRGIGNIQYF.

The genes are TRBV2 and TRBJ2-1, with D perhaps being TRBD1 or TRBD2 (5 bases each). V was pared by 7 bases and J by 7 bases, with 11 bases between. The CDR3 runs to 12 residues. CDR1 is SNHLY and CDR2 is FYNNEI in the germline V gene. CDR3 sequence: CASTRGRNEQFF. In DNA form, the CDR3 reads TGTGCCAGCACCCGGGGCAGAAATGAGCAGTTCTTC.

The chain carries TRBV7-2 and TRBJ2-1; D ambiguous. The germline V gene has CDR1 SGHTA and CDR2 FQGNSA. V gave up 6 bases and J gave up 9 bases, with 12 bases separating them. CDR3 length: 12 residues. CDR3 in DNA: TGTGCCAGCAGTTCTTTGGTAGCTGAGCAGTTCTTC. This sequence encodes CASSSLVAEQFF.

V usage is TRBV10-1 and J usage is TRBJ2-3; 12 nucleotides match TRBD2. The CDR3 totals 18 residues. Germline V lookup: CDR1 WNHNN, CDR2 SYGVQD (reference sequence). Trimming took 6 bases from V and 1 from J; bases not matched to a gene: 11. CDR3 protein: CASRDFGLAGYGTDTQYF. CDR3 DNA: TGCGCCAGCAGGGACTTCGGACTAGCGGGATATGGCACAGATACGCAGTATTTT.

V and J are TRBV6-5 and TRBJ1-1, with D maybe TRBD1 (6 bases). The CDR3 contains 15 residues. V was clipped by 4 bases and J by 1 base, with 13 bases between them. Germline values: CDR1 MNHEY, CDR2 SVGAGI. The DNA for the CDR3 is TGTGCCAGCAGTTTATTTCCACAGGGGAACACTGAAGCTTTCTTT. This gives the protein CASSLFPQGNTEAFF.

This sequence joins TRBV4-1 and TRBJ2-7; 7 nucleotides line up with TRBD2. V shed 5 bases and J 2 bases; nucleotides not matched to a gene: 9. This CDR3 comprises 15 residues. CDR1 and CDR2 from the germline V gene are MGHRA and YSYEKL. As DNA, the CDR3 is TGCGCCAGCAGCTCCCGGACTAGTCAAACCTACGAGCAGTACTTC. Translated: CASSSRTSQTYEQYF.

The chain combines TRBV7-9 with TRBJ2-1; no clear D. Trimming pared 1 base from V and 4 bases from J, leaving 11 bases between. This CDR3 comprises 15 residues. Germline loops: CDR1 SEHNR, CDR2 FQNEAQ (reference sequence). The CDR3 sequence is CASSLVGQDYNEQFF. CDR3 DNA: TGTGCCAGCAGCTTAGTAGGCCAGGATTACAATGAGCAGTTCTTC.

The V gene is TRBV7-9, the J gene TRBJ2-3; 9 bases agree with TRBD1. The V gene's germline CDR1 is SEHNR and CDR2 FQNEAQ (reference sequence). CDR3 length equals 13 residues. CDR3 coding DNA: TGTGACGCACGGGACAGGGAAACAGATACGCAGTATTTT. Its translation is CDARDRETDTQYF.

Points on this clone: The junction shows a germline mismatch at one end, possibly a read error. V and J are TRBV5-6 and TRBJ2-5, with a possible D match to TRBD2 (7 bases). Germline V gene data show CDR1 as SGHDT and CDR2 as YYEEEE. CDR3 length: 13 amino acids. The CDR3 sequence: CASSWRGGEAQYF. The CDR3 nucleotides read TGTGCCAGCAGCTGGAGGGGGGGAGAGGCCCAGTACTTC.

V usage is TRBV7-9 and J usage is TRBJ2-5; TRBD1 matches 11 bases. The CDR3 consists of 14 residues. V gave up 6 bases and J gave up 2 bases; unmatched junction bases: 2. The germline CDR1 and CDR2 sequences are SEHNR and FQNEAQ (reference sequence). CDR3 nucleotide sequence: TGTGCCAGCAGTAGGGACAGGGGGCAAGAGACCCAGTACTTC. The encoded protein is CASSRDRGQETQYF. Full variable domain (rest looked up from reference TRBV7-9 and TRBJ2-5): DTGVSQNPRHKITKRGQNVTFRCDPISEHNRLYWYRQTLGQGPEFLTYFQNEAQLEKSRLLSDRFSAERPKGSFSTLEIQRTEQGDSAMYLCASSRDRGQETQYFGPGTRLLVL.

V and J are TRBV9 and TRBJ2-1, with TRBD2 identical over 11 bases. The CDR3 consists of 16 residues. V shed 0 bases, J shed 8 bases, and the junction held 7 bases outside the gene matches. Germline-derived CDR1 and CDR2 are SGDLS and YYNGEE. As DNA, the CDR3 is TGTGCCAGCAGCGTAGGGACTAGCGGGTTTGGGGATGAGCAGTTCTTC. It codes for CASSVGTSGFGDEQFF.

As DNA, the CDR3 is TGTGCCAGCATTGAGAAGGGGCCCCAAAACACCTACGAGCAGTACTTC. Residues: CASIEKGPQNTYEQYF. This rearrangement joins TRBV28 to TRBJ2-7, with D maybe TRBD1 (5 bases). Germline values: CDR1 MDHEN, CDR2 SYDVKM. Trimming cost V 7 bases and J 2 bases, with 21 bases left between them. CDR3 size: 16 residues.

This chain links TRBV6-6 with TRBJ2-7; D is possibly TRBD2 (5 bases). The CDR3 totals 13 residues. The V gene's germline CDR1 is MNHNY and CDR2 SVGAGI (reference sequence). V was cut by 2 bases and J by 2 bases, with 7 bases left in between. The CDR3 sequence: CASSYGLTYEQYF. Here the CDR3 DNA reads TGTGCCAGCAGTTACGGACTTACCTACGAGCAGTACTTC.

V gene TRBV18 combines with J gene TRBJ1-1, with 7 bases aligning to TRBD1. With V trimmed by 6 bases and J by 5 bases, 6 bases remained unmatched. The CDR3 runs 13 residues. Germline V lookup: CDR1 KGHSH, CDR2 LQKENI. The CDR3 loop is CASSRTGETEAFF. The CDR3 DNA is TGTGCCAGCTCGCGAACAGGGGAGACTGAAGCTTTCTTT.

The chain joins TRBV7-8 to TRBJ2-2; either TRBD1 or TRBD2 may fit D (5 bases each). V lost 5 bases to trimming and J lost 5 bases, with 15 bases between them. The CDR3 is 15 amino acids. Per the germline V gene, CDR1 is SGHVS and CDR2 is FQNEAQ. The CDR3 DNA is TGTGCCAGCAGCCCACGGGACCGAGGAACCGGGGAGCTGTTTTTT. Translated, it gives CASSPRDRGTGELFF.

V usage is TRBV6-5 and J usage is TRBJ1-2; D might be TRBD1 (5 bases). The germline CDR1 and CDR2 sequences are MNHEY and SVGAGI. The CDR3 covers 11 residues. The V end was cut by 7 bases, the J end by 4 bases, with 7 bases between. The CDR3 region is CASTGGYGYTF. In nucleotides, the CDR3 is TGTGCCAGCACTGGGGGCTATGGCTACACCTTC.